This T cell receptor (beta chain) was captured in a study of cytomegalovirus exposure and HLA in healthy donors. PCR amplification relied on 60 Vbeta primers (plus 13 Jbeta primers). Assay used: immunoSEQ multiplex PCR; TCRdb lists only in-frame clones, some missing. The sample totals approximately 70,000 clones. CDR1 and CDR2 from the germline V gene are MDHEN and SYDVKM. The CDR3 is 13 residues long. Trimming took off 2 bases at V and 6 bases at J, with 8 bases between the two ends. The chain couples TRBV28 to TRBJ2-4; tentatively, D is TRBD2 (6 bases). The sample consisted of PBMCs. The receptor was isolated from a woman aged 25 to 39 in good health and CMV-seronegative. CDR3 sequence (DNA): TGTGCCAGCAGTTTAGGAGGGATAAACATTCAGTACTTC. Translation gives CASSLGGINIQYF.